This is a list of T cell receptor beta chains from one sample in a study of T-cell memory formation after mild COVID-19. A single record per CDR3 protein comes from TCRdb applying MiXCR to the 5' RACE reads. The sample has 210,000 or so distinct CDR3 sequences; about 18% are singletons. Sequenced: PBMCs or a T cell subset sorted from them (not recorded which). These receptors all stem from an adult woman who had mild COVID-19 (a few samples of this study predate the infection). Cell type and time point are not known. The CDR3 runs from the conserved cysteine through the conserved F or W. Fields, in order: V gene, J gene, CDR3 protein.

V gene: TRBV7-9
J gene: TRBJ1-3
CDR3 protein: CASSLSDLGVGTIYF

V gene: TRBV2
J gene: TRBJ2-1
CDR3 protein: CASSVRLLARHNEQFF

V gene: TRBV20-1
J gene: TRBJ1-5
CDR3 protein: CSANADRASNQPQHF

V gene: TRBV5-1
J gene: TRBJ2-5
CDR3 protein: CASTIPRGEGETQYF

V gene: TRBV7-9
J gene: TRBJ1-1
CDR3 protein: CASRQGGLRNTEAFF

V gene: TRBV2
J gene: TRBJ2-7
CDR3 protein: CASSDRTGPHEQYF

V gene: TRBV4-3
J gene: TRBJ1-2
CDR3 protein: CASSQYKPSGRPQGGYTF

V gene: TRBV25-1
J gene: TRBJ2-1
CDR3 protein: CASSDPGRGSYNEQFF

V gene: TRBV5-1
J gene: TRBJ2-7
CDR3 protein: CASSRDPGTSRRYEQYF

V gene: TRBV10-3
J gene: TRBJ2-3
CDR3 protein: CAMAGGTDTQYF

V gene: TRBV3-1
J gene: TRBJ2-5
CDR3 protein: CASSQGDIGQETQYF

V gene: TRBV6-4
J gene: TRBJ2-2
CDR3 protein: CASRGTFERNGELFF

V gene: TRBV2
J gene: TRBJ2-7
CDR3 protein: CASTPGEVHEQYF

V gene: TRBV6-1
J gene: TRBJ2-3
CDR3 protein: CASRKRGTGWADTQYF

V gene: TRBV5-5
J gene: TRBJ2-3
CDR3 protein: CASSLYGTSGDTQYF

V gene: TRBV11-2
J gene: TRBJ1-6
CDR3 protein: CASSPRAPGQLSPLHF

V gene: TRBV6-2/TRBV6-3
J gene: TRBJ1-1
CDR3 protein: CASRTGLGTEAFF

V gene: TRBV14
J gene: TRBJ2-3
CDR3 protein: CASSPPWGEITDTQYF

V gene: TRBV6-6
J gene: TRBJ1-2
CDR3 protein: CASTSGGAGNYGYTF

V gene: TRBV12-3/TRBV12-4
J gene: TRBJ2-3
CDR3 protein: CASSFRSGRVNTDTQYF

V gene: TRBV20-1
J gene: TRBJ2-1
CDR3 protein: CSAPGTSLNNEQFF

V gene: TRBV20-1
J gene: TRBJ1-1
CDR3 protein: CSARIHGTGTSGAFF

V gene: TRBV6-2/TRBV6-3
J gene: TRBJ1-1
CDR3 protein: CASSPTGQLNTEAFF

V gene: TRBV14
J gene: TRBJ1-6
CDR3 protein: CASSPGSLNSPLHF

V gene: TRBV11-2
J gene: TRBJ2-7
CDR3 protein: CASSLGAGGSYEQYF

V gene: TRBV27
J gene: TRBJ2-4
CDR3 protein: CASSKQGIENIQYF

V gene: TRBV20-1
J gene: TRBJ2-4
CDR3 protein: CSAITGTGKNIQYF

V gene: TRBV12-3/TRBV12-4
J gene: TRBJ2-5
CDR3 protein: CASSLNQLSSETQYF

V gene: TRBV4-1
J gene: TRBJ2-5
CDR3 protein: CASSQGLAAKSTQYF

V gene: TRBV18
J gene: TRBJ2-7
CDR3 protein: CASSPPSSPYEQYF

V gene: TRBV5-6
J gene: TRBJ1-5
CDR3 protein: CASSRYSNQPQHF

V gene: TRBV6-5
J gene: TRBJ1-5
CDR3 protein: CASSIDRGSNQPQHF

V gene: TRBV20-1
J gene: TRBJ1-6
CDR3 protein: CSAVKVGNSPLHF

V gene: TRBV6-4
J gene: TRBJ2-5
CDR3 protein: CASMVQGSETQYF

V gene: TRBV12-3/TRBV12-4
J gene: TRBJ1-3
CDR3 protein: CASSSDTIFSGNTIYF

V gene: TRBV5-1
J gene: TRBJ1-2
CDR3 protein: CASSLIQGSWGYTF

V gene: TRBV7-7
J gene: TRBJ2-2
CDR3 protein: CASSRSGLADTGELFF

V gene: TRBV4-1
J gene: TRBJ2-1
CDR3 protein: CASSQVPAGAVNEQFF

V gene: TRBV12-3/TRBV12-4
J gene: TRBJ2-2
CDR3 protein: CASSFSGAPGELFF

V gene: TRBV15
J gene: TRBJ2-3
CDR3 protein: CATSRDQPTQPTDTQYF

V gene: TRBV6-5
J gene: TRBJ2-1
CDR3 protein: CASSKSGRSYNEQFF